A single sample is the source of the 11 T cell receptor beta chains below, sequenced in a study of shared clonotypes between healthy human individuals. Some clones are missing from TCRdb's copy, which holds only in-frame ones; the method was immunoSEQ multiplex PCR. The table includes about 580,000 clones, roughly 98% detected once. CD45RO-negative cells were positively selected for CCR7, leaving out terminally differentiated effector memory CD45RA+ cells. The specimen sequenced was naive CD8+ T cells sorted from blood. The source is a man aged 30 to 45 in good health.

This CDR3 reads CASSQEREQYF. The CDR3 DNA reads TGTGCCAGCAGCCAAGAAAGGGAGCAGTACTTC. The chain couples TRBV14 to TRBJ2-7; D not resolved. Trimming stripped 0 bases from V and 7 bases from J, with 4 bases between. The CDR3 has 11 residues. Germline CDR1 reads SGHDN; CDR2 reads FVKESK.

V gene TRBV5-1 combines with J gene TRBJ2-1; D gene uncertain. V was pared by 4 bases and J by 9 bases, with 17 bases between. The CDR3 loop spans 14 amino acids. The germline V gene encodes CDR1 SGHRS and CDR2 YFSETQ. CDR3 residues: CASSPSVGLIEQFF. In DNA form, the CDR3 reads TGCGCCAGCAGCCCAAGTGTGGGGTTGATTGAGCAGTTCTTC.

The chain has TRBV19 and TRBJ2-1; no reliable D call. CDR3 length: 14 residues. The germline V and J ends were trimmed by 1 base and 4 bases, with 8 bases remaining between them. Germline CDR1 and CDR2: LNHDA and SQIVND (reference sequence). CDR3 in DNA: TGTGCCAGTAGTATAGTCCCCGGGTACAATGAGCAGTTCTTC. Protein sequence: CASSIVPGYNEQFF.

J is TRBJ2-7 and V is TRBV27; no clear D gene. There are 13 residues in the CDR3. Between the trimmed V and J ends, which lost 5 bases and 2 bases, there was a span of 10 bases. The germline V gene has CDR1 MNHEY and CDR2 SMNVEV (reference sequence). Here the CDR3 reads CASSITPTYEQYF. Here the CDR3 DNA reads TGTGCCAGCAGTATCACCCCAACCTACGAGCAGTACTTC.

The V and J genes are TRBV13 and TRBJ2-3; D gene unclear. The V gene's germline CDR1 is PRHDT and CDR2 FYEKMQ (reference sequence). The CDR3 is made up of 16 amino acids. The V end was cut by 1 base, the J end by 0 bases, with 11 bases between. Here the CDR3 reads CASSLEPSFSTDTQYF. The CDR3 DNA reads TGTGCCAGCAGCTTAGAGCCCTCATTCAGCACAGATACGCAGTATTTT.

The V and J genes are TRBV29-1 and TRBJ2-1, with TRBD2 matching 10 bases. The CDR3 covers 16 residues. The germline V gene encodes CDR1 SQVTM and CDR2 ANQGSEA. J lost 0 bases, V lost 3 bases, and 5 bases had no gene match. CDR3 loop: CSVDGASGSSYNEQFF. The CDR3 DNA follows: TGCAGCGTTGATGGGGCTAGCGGGAGCTCCTACAATGAGCAGTTCTTC.

The V and J genes are TRBV5-1 and TRBJ2-1, with D perhaps matching TRBD1 or TRBD2 (5 bases each). There are 13 residues in the CDR3. The V end lost 4 bases, the J end lost 6 bases, and 11 bases lay between the germline ends. Germline V gene data show CDR1 as SGHRS and CDR2 as YFSETQ. The CDR3 sequence: CASSRPGANEQFF. The CDR3 nucleotides are TGCGCCAGCAGCCGTCCCGGGGCCAATGAGCAGTTCTTC.

V and J are TRBV27 and TRBJ1-1; D is unclear. The CDR3 sequence is 15 residues long. CDR1 MNHEY and CDR2 SMNVEV come from the germline V gene (reference sequence). V lost 1 base, J lost 0 bases, and 9 bases lay in between. Here the CDR3 reads CASSLYPELNTEAFF. The DNA for the CDR3 is TGTGCCAGCAGTTTATATCCAGAACTGAACACTGAAGCTTTCTTT.

The chain has TRBV7-9 and TRBJ1-4; 10 nucleotides line up with TRBD1. Germline-derived CDR1 and CDR2 are SEHNR and FQNEAQ (reference sequence). The CDR3 consists of 17 residues. J lost 6 bases, V lost 5 bases, and 12 bases had no gene match. CDR3 amino acids: CASSTSRPGTGDEKLFF. DNA of the CDR3: TGTGCCAGCAGCACATCCCGCCCAGGGACAGGGGATGAAAAACTGTTTTTT.

The chain's CDR3 is CASSSWEGETQYF. As DNA, the CDR3 is TGTGCCAGCAGCTCATGGGAGGGCGAGACCCAGTACTTC. This chain links TRBV11-2 with TRBJ2-5; 7 bases line up with TRBD2. Trimming at V came to 4 bases and at J to 5 bases, leaving 4 bases not matched to a gene. There are 13 residues in the CDR3. Per germline, CDR1 SGHAT and CDR2 FQNNGV.

CDR3 coding DNA: TGTGCCAGCGGCGGGACAGGGTCCATCGAGCAGTACTTC. Translation gives CASGGTGSIEQYF. The V gene is TRBV7-9, the J gene TRBJ2-7, with TRBD1 matching over 9 bases. Germline loops: CDR1 SEHNR, CDR2 FQNEAQ (reference sequence). The CDR3 runs 13 residues. Trimming at V came to 8 bases and at J to 6 bases, leaving 8 bases not matched to a gene.